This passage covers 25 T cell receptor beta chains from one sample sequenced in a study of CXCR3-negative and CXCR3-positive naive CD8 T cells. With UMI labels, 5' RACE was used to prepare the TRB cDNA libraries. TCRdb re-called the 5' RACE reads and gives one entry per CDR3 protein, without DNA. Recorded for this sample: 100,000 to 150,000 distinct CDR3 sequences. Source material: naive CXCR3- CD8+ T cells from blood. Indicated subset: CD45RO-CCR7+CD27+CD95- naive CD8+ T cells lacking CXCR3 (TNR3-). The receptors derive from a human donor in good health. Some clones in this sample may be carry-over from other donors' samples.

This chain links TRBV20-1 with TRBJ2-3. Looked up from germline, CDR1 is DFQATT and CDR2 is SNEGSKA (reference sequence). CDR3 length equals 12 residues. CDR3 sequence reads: CSAPYGGDTQYF.

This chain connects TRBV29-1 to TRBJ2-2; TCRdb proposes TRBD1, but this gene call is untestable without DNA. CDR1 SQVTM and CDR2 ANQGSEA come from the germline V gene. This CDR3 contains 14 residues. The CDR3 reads CSVDGDGLAGELFF.

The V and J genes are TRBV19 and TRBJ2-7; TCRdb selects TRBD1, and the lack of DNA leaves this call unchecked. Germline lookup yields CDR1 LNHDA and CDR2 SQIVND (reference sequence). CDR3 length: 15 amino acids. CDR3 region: CASSAGTGFSYEQYF.

CDR3 residues: CASSLTRAQGELFF. The genes are TRBV28 and TRBJ2-2; absent DNA, TCRdb's TRBD2 call cannot be checked. CDR3 size: 14 residues. Germline assignment: CDR1 MDHEN and CDR2 SYDVKM.

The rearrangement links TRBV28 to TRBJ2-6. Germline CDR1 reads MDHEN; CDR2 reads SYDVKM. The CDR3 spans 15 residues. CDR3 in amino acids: CASSLLYTGANVLTF.

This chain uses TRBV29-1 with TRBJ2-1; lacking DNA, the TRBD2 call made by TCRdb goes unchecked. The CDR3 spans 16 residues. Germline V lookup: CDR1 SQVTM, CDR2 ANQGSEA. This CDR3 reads CSVEGTSGRGDNEQFF.

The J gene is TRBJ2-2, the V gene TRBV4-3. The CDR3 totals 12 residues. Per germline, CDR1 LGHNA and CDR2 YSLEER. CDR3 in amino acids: CASSHRTGELFF.

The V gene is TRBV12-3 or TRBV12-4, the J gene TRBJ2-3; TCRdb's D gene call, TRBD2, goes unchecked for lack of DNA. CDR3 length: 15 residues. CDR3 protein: CASSLLAAHTDTQYF.

CDR3 amino acids: CATARGNTEAFF. The genes are TRBV7-9 and TRBJ1-1. The CDR3 is 12 residues long. Germline CDR1 reads SEHNR; CDR2 reads FQNEAQ (reference sequence).

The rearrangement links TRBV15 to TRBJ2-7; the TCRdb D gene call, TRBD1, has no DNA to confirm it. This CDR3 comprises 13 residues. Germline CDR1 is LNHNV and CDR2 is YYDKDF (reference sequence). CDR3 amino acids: CATSSRGSYEQYF.

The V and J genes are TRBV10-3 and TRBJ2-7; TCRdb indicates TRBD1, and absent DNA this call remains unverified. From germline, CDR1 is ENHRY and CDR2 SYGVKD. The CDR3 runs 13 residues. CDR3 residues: CATLGGPTYEQYF.

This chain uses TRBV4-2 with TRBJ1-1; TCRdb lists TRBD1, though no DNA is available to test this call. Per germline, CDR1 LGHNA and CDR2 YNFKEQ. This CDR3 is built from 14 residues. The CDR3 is CAASGHLRDTEAFF.

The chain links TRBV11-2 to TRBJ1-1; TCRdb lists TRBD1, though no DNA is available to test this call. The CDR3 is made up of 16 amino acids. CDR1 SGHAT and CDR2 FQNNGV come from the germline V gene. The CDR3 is CASSPSMTGALTEAFF.

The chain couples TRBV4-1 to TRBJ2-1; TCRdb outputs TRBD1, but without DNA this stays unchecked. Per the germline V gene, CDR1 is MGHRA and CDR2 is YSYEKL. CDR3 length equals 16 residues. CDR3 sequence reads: CASSHPRDAGYNEQFF.

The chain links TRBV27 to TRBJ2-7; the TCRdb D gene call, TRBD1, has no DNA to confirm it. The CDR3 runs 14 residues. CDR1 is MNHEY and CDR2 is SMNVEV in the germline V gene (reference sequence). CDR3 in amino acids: CASSLSLDRGREYF.

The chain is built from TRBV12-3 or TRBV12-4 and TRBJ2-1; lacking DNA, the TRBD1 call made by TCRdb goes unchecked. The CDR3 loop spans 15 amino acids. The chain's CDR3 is CASSHRGEPYNEQFF.

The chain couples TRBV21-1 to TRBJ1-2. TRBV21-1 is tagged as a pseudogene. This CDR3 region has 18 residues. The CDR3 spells CASSKGRFTRGPNYGYTF.

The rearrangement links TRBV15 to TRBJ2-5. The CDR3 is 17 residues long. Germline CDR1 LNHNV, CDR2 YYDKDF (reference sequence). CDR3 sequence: CATSRVPAGATQETQYF.

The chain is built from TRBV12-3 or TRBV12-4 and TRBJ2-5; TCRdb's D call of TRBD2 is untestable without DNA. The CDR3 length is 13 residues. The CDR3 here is CASKAGGKETQYF.

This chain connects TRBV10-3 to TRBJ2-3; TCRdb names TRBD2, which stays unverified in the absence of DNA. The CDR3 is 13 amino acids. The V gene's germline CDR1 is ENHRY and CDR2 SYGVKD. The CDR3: CATTSGDTDTQYF.

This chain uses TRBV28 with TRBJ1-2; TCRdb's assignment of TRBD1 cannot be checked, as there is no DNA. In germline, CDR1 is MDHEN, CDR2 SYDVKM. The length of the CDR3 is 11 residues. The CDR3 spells CASSLRAGYTF.

CDR3 in amino acids: CASSQVEGSYEQYF. The gene calls are TRBV4-1 and TRBJ2-7. The germline CDR1 and CDR2 sequences are MGHRA and YSYEKL. CDR3 length: 14 residues.

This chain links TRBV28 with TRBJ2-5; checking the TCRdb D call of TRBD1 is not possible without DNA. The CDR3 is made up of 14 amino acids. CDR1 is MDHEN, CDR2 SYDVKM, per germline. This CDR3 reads CASSLWTGQETQYF.

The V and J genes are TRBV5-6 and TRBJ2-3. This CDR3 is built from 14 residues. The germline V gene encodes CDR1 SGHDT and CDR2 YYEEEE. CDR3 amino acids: CASSFRTNTDTQYF.

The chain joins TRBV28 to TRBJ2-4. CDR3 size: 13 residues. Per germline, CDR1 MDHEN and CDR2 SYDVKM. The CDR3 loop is CASSFLSGDIQYF.